This note documents a single TCR beta chain sequence. The protocol was immunoSEQ multiplex PCR, while the TCRdb copy is restricted to in-frame clones and leaves out a portion. The table lists 45,000 to 55,000 clones, about four fifths of them singletons. This sample stems from a study of OX40 agonist ivuxolimab in advanced cancers. Study background: Six ivuxolimab dose levels, 0.01 to 10 mg/kg, were given intravenously every 2 weeks. Averaging roughly 60 years in age, with a range of about 20 to 90, the cohort was about 85% male. Having had anti-PD-1, anti-PD-L1 or anti-CTLA-4 therapy before was allowed, and about 40% had some.

Germline V gene lookup returns CDR1 LNHDA and CDR2 SQIVND (reference sequence). The CDR3 has 15 residues. V gave up 8 bases and J gave up 2 bases; unmatched junction bases: 10. This clonotype was sampled from an adult with an advanced solid tumor such as melanoma, head and neck, liver or kidney cancer. The chain carries TRBV19 and TRBJ2-7; 9 bases agree with TRBD2. This material consisted of CD4+ or CD8+ T cells sorted from blood, taken in a trial of the OX40 agonist ivuxolimab. CDR3 residues: CASAAGGGNAYEQYF. CDR3 in DNA: TGTGCCAGTGCCGCGGGGGGGGGCAACGCCTACGAGCAGTACTTC.